What follows are 19 T cell receptor beta chains derived from one specimen sequenced in a study of blood T cell repertoires in COVID-19. Clones were read by immunoSEQ multiplex PCR, and TCRdb kept only the in-frame ones, dropping some. The table lists under 140,000 clones, about 80% of them singletons. Sequencing was carried out using peripheral blood. These receptors came from an elderly woman with active or convalescent COVID-19.

The rearrangement links TRBV2 to TRBJ1-2; the match to TRBD1 covers 9 bases. Germline V gene lookup returns CDR1 SNHLY and CDR2 FYNNEI. V lost 6 bases and J lost 3; bases outside the gene matches: 5. The CDR3 spans 14 residues. The CDR3 DNA sequence: TGTGCCAGCAGCGAACAGGGGGCGGACTATGGCTACACCTTC. Its translation: CASSEQGADYGYTF.

The rearrangement links TRBV9 to TRBJ2-1, with TRBD2 matching over 10 bases. The CDR3 covers 15 residues. Germline CDR1 SGDLS, CDR2 YYNGEE. Trimming cost V 0 bases and J 8 bases; bases outside gene matches: 5. The CDR3: CASSVGASGSDEQFF. In DNA form, the CDR3 reads TGTGCCAGCAGCGTAGGGGCTAGCGGGAGCGATGAGCAGTTCTTC.

The table lists this clone with a few counts. The chain uses TRBV6-5 and TRBJ2-3; D is uncertain. The V end lost 6 bases, the J end lost 2 bases, and 6 bases lay between the germline ends. The germline gives CDR1 MNHEY, CDR2 SVGAGI. The CDR3 spans 12 residues. The CDR3 is CASSQNTDTQYF. For the CDR3, the DNA is TGTGCCAGCAGCCAGAACACAGATACGCAGTATTTT.

The rearrangement joins TRBV9 to TRBJ1-6; a possible D gene is TRBD1 (5 bases). The CDR3 runs to 14 residues. CDR1 is SGDLS, CDR2 YYNGEE, per germline. V was trimmed by 7 bases and J by 6 bases, leaving 14 bases between them. The CDR3 nucleotides are TGTGCCAGCGGGGGAGGGGCTGGTAATTCACCCCTCCACTTT. The encoded protein is CASGGGAGNSPLHF.

This chain connects TRBV12-3 or TRBV12-4 to TRBJ2-1, with a possible D match to TRBD2 (6 bases). The V gene lost 7 bases and the J gene lost 13 bases, with 17 bases spanning the gap. The CDR3 is 12 amino acids. The CDR3 protein is CASNKPGTVQFF. In DNA form, the CDR3 reads TGTGCCAGCAACAAGCCGGGGACTGTACAGTTCTTC.

The chain recombines TRBV14 with TRBJ2-5, with 10 nucleotides matching TRBD2. The CDR3 is 15 amino acids. Germline assignment: CDR1 SGHDN and CDR2 FVKESK. V lost 1 base, J lost 4 bases, and 3 bases stayed unmatched. The CDR3: CASSQARTSGETQYF. In nucleotides, the CDR3 is TGTGCCAGCAGCCAAGCCCGGACTAGCGGAGAGACCCAGTACTTC.

The chain is built from TRBV30 and TRBJ2-5; 7 bases line up with TRBD2. Germline V gives CDR1 GTSNPN, CDR2 SVGIG (reference sequence). With V trimmed by 0 bases and J by 3 bases, 10 bases remained unmatched. This CDR3 is 16 amino acids long. The CDR3 nucleotides are TGTGCCTGGAGTGTCCGGGAGGCACCCAGAAAAGAGACCCAGTACTTC. Translated, it gives CAWSVREAPRKETQYF.

The rearrangement links TRBV29-1 to TRBJ1-2; weak D call: TRBD1 (6 bases). V was trimmed by 4 bases and J by 8 bases, leaving 14 bases between them. The CDR3 has 12 residues. Germline V CDR1 and CDR2: SQVTM, ANQGSEA. CDR3 nucleotides: TGCAGCGTTGCCACAGGGCGAGTAGGCTACACCTTC. It encodes CSVATGRVGYTF.

The rearrangement uses TRBV15 and TRBJ2-2; D gene unclear. The germline gives CDR1 LNHNV, CDR2 YYDKDF (reference sequence). V was cut by 3 bases and J by 6 bases, with 11 bases left in between. The CDR3 covers 14 residues. CDR3 DNA sequence: TGTGCCACCAGCAGTGGTTTTGAGTCCGGGGAGCTGTTTTTT. This encodes CATSSGFESGELFF.

J is TRBJ2-1 and V is TRBV6-2 or TRBV6-3, with a weak D call TRBD2 (6 bases). This CDR3 region has 17 residues. Trimming removed 0 bases at V and 4 bases at J, with 16 bases between. Germline-derived CDR1 and CDR2 are MNHEY and SVGEGT. CDR3 DNA sequence: TGTGCCAGCAGTTACTCGATTTTCGGGAGTGAGTACAATGAGCAGTTCTTC. Amino acids: CASSYSIFGSEYNEQFF.

The chain carries TRBV5-1 and TRBJ1-2; TRBD1 aligns across 9 bases. The junction had 8 bases not matched to a gene; V was cut back by 0 bases and J by 8 bases. The CDR3 extends over 15 amino acids. CDR1 and CDR2 (germline): SGHRS, YFSETQ. In DNA, the CDR3 is TGCGCCAGCAGCTTGGGGTTTACAGGGGGCGGCGGCTACACCTTC. It is translated as CASSLGFTGGGGYTF.

This chain links TRBV10-2 with TRBJ1-1; TRBD1 agrees at 8 bases. After removal of 4 bases from V and 7 bases from J, the junction contained 8 bases not matched to a gene. This CDR3 region has 14 residues. Germline lookup yields CDR1 WSHSY and CDR2 SAAADI. The CDR3 here is CASSAQGAEGEAFF. CDR3 DNA sequence: TGCGCCAGCAGTGCGCAGGGGGCGGAGGGTGAAGCTTTCTTT.

V and J are TRBV4-1 and TRBJ2-1; possible D gene TRBD1, 6 bases. The CDR3 length is 15 residues. Germline-derived CDR1 and CDR2 are MGHRA and YSYEKL. With 0 bases removed from V and 5 bases from J, the gap between germline ends came to 11 bases. The CDR3 loop is CASSQDSGQNNEQFF. DNA for the CDR3: TGCGCCAGCAGCCAAGATTCCGGACAGAACAATGAGCAGTTCTTC.

This clone was seen a single time. Within the sample, other DNA sequences also encode this same CDR3. This chain uses TRBV18 with TRBJ1-3; a weak D match, TRBD1 (5 bases). The V end was cut by 2 bases, the J end by 0 bases, with 8 bases between. The CDR3 is 15 residues long. The germline V gene encodes CDR1 KGHSH and CDR2 LQKENI. This chain's CDR3 is CASSPDRISGNTIYF. CDR3 bases: TGTGCCAGCTCACCAGACAGAATCTCTGGAAACACCATATATTTT.

This clone has only a few counts. The CDR3 spells CASSRGTEETQYF. In DNA form, the CDR3 reads TGTGCCAGCAGCCGTGGAACAGAAGAGACCCAGTACTTC. The gene calls are TRBV7-2 and TRBJ2-5; D unclear. Germline CDR1 is SGHTA and CDR2 is FQGNSA. The CDR3 spans 13 residues. V was clipped by 5 bases and J by 3 bases, with 10 bases between them.

This clone has only one observation. The rearrangement links TRBV5-1 to TRBJ2-7; D uncertain. This CDR3 is 13 amino acids long. CDR1 and CDR2 (germline): SGHRS, YFSETQ. V lost 5 bases and J 4 bases, leaving 13 bases between the germline ends. Here the CDR3 reads CASSPTAPYEQYF. The CDR3, as DNA: TGCGCCAGCAGTCCCACAGCCCCTTACGAGCAGTACTTC.

The V and J genes are TRBV6-5 and TRBJ2-5, with D perhaps TRBD2 (6 bases). Trimming removed 0 bases at V and 4 bases at J, with 12 bases between. This CDR3 comprises 15 residues. CDR1 and CDR2 from the germline V gene are MNHEY and SVGAGI. The CDR3 bases are TGTGCCAGCAGTTACTCCCGCGGGAAGGGAGAGACCCAGTACTTC. Translating it yields CASSYSRGKGETQYF.

The V gene is TRBV20-1, the J gene TRBJ2-5, with D possibly TRBD2 on 5 matching bases. Per germline, CDR1 DFQATT and CDR2 SNEGSKA (reference sequence). Between the trimmed V and J ends, which lost 6 bases and 5 bases, there was a span of 10 bases. The length of the CDR3 is 11 residues. CDR3 coding DNA: TGCAGTGCGGAGGTTAGGGAGACCCAGTACTTC. It codes for CSAEVRETQYF.

This clone was counted only a few times. The CDR3 DNA is TGTGCCAGCACCGGGGACAGGGGGTCTTATTTTGGGGAGCAGTACTTC. Amino acid sequence: CASTGDRGSYFGEQYF. The V and J genes are TRBV28 and TRBJ2-7; TRBD1 matches 11 bases. After removal of 7 bases from V and 7 bases from J, the junction contained 15 bases not matched to a gene. This CDR3 spans 16 amino acids. Germline V lookup: CDR1 MDHEN, CDR2 SYDVKM.